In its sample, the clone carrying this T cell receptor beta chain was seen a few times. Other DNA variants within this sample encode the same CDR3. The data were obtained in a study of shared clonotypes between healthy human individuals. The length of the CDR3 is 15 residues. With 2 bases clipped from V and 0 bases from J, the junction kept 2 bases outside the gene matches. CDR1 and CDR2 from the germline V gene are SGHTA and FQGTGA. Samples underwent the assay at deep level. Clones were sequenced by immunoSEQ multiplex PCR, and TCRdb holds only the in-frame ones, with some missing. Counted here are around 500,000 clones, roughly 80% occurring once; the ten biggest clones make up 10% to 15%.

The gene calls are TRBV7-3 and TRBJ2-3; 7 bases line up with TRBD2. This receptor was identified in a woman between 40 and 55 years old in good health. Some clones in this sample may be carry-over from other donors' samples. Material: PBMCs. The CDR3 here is CASSLQAGSTDTQYF. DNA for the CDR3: TGTGCCAGCAGCTTACAAGCGGGAAGCACAGATACGCAGTATTTT.